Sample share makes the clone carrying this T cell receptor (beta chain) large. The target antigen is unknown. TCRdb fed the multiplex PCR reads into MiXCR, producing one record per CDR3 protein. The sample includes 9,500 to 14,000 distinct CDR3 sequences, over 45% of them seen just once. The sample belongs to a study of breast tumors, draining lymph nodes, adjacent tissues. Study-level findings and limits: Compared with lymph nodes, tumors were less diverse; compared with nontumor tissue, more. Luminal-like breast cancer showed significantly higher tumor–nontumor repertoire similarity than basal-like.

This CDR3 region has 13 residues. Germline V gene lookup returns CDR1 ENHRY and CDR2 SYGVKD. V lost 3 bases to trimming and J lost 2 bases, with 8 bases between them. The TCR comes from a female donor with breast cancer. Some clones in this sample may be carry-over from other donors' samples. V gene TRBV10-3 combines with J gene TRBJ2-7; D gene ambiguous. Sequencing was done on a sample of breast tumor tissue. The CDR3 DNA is TGTGCCATCAGTGACCCCGACACCTACGAGCAGTACGTC. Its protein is CAISDPDTYEQYV.